The 2 T cell receptor beta chains reported below all come from one sample, sequenced in a study of blood T cell repertoires in COVID-19. Sequencing was performed with immunoSEQ multiplex PCR; in TCRdb, only in-frame clones are kept and a portion is missing. The sample has around 250,000 clones; around nine tenths are singletons. Sequenced: PBMCs or T cells enriched from blood (not recorded which). The receptors were sampled from a woman between 35 and 50 years old who had been exposed to COVID-19.

This rearrangement joins TRBV9 to TRBJ2-7, with a weak D call TRBD2 (6 bases). CDR1 is SGDLS and CDR2 is YYNGEE in the germline V gene. The CDR3 consists of 12 residues. V lost 1 base to trimming and J lost 6 bases, with 8 bases between them. In DNA form, the CDR3 reads TGTGCCAGCAGCGTATTGGGGGGCGAGCAGTACTTC. Amino acids: CASSVLGGEQYF.

The genes are TRBV10-3 and TRBJ2-1; D not resolved. Germline V CDR1 and CDR2: ENHRY, SYGVKD. The CDR3 spans 13 residues. The V gene lost 0 bases and the J gene lost 8 bases, with 8 bases spanning the gap. Written as DNA, the CDR3 is TGTGCCATCAGTGAGTCTGAGGTCGATGAGCAGTTCTTC. Protein sequence: CAISESEVDEQFF.